The T cell receptor beta chain under discussion was sequenced for a study of T cells expressing NK-cell markers. cDNA encoding TCR beta was synthesized via 5'RACE template switching incorporating UMIs. Reprocessing the 5' RACE reads, TCRdb reports a single entry for every CDR3 protein and omits DNA. Its listing shows around 470,000 distinct CDR3 sequences. The CDR3 consists of 14 residues. This sequence joins TRBV12-3 or TRBV12-4 and TRBJ1-2. Sequencing was done on a sample of blood T cells: a sorted CD56 or NKG2C T cell subset, CD4+ or CD8+ T cells, or bulk PBMC T cells (not recorded which). This receptor was obtained from a woman in her forties or fifties in good health. CDR3: CASSLRGRLYGYTF.